The 9 T cell receptor beta chains presented below share a single source sample, sequenced in a study of T cell changes during pregnancy in multiple sclerosis. Here immunoSEQ multiplex PCR was the method, and the copy in TCRdb shows in-frame clones only, minus some. The table shows roughly 70,000 clones, with 90% to 95% occurring only once. The source was peripheral blood, collected in the third trimester of pregnancy. The receptors were gathered from a female donor with multiple sclerosis, enrolled in a pregnancy study.

The chain has TRBV4-1 and TRBJ2-7, with TRBD1 matching 7 bases. This CDR3 contains 15 residues. The germline V gene encodes CDR1 MGHRA and CDR2 YSYEKL. Trimming took 5 bases from V and 0 from J; bases not matched to a gene: 7. The CDR3: CASSSLQGISYEQYF. The CDR3 DNA reads as TGCGCCAGCAGCTCCCTACAGGGGATCTCCTACGAGCAGTACTTC.

This clone was counted once. The junction departs from germline at one end; a sequencing error may be responsible. The chain uses TRBV6-6 and TRBJ1-3; 10 positions agree with TRBD1. The CDR3 consists of 12 residues. Germline CDR1 and CDR2: MNHNY and SVGAGI (reference sequence). CDR3 amino acids: CASSTGGTGEHF. The CDR3 DNA is TGTGCCAGCAGTACAGGGGGGACAGGGGAACATTTT.

The chain combines TRBV19 with TRBJ2-1; TRBD1 matches at 7 bases. The trim removed 4 bases at V and 8 bases at J, leaving 8 bases unmatched. Germline values: CDR1 LNHDA, CDR2 SQIVND (reference sequence). This CDR3 region has 14 residues. The CDR3 DNA reads as TGTGCCAGTAGTAAAAGGACAGGTGGCGATGAGCAGTTCTTC. It is translated as CASSKRTGGDEQFF.

The chain uses TRBV4-3 and TRBJ2-3; perhaps TRBD2 as D (5 bases). CDR1 and CDR2 (germline): LGHNA, YSLEER. The CDR3 spans 18 residues. V was shortened by 0 bases and J by 3 bases, with 19 bases between the two germline ends. The CDR3 sequence: CASSQDAPTGSGTDTQYF. Here the CDR3 DNA reads TGCGCCAGCAGCCAAGATGCTCCAACGGGAAGTGGGACAGATACGCAGTATTTT.

This sequence joins TRBV11-3 and TRBJ2-7; maybe TRBD2 (5 bases). The CDR3 contains 13 residues. Trimming took off 2 bases at V and 7 bases at J, with 12 bases between the two ends. The V gene's germline CDR1 is SGHNT and CDR2 YENEEA. This CDR3 is CASSLSGRGEQYF. CDR3 nucleotides: TGTGCCAGCAGCTTATCGGGCAGAGGGGAGCAGTACTTC.

The chain uses TRBV5-1 and TRBJ1-1; unclear D gene. V gave up 0 bases and J gave up 1 base, with 10 bases separating them. Per the germline V gene, CDR1 is SGHRS and CDR2 is YFSETQ. This CDR3 comprises 15 residues. The CDR3 nucleotides are TGCGCCAGCAGCTTGGGAGGCACGGAGAACACTGAAGCTTTCTTT. Translated, it gives CASSLGGTENTEAFF.

This sequence joins TRBV30 and TRBJ2-1; D is possibly TRBD2 (6 bases). The V end was cut by 0 bases, the J end by 0 bases, with 18 bases between. CDR3 length equals 18 residues. Germline CDR1 is GTSNPN and CDR2 is SVGIG (reference sequence). As DNA, the CDR3 is TGTGCCTGGAGTGTACGGCGCCTAGCGTCAAGCTCCTACAATGAGCAGTTCTTC. This gives the protein CAWSVRRLASSSYNEQFF.

Comment on this clone: One end of the junction varies from germline; a read error may be responsible. V gene TRBV7-6 combines with J gene TRBJ2-1; 10 bases are shared with TRBD2. Per the germline V gene, CDR1 is SGHVS and CDR2 is FNYEAQ. The CDR3 totals 16 residues. CDR3: CASSLRTSGDYNEQLF. The DNA of the CDR3 is TGTGCCAGCAGCTTAAGGACTAGCGGAGACTACAATGAGCAGCTCTTC.

As regards this clone: Other DNA sequences within the sample encode an identical CDR3. This chain's CDR3 is CASSLAGDGYTF. For the CDR3, the DNA is TGCGCCAGCAGCTTGGCCGGGGATGGCTACACCTTC. V and J are TRBV5-1 and TRBJ1-2; no clear D. The CDR3 covers 12 residues. From germline, CDR1 is SGHRS and CDR2 YFSETQ. With 0 bases removed from V and 6 bases from J, the gap between germline ends came to 6 bases.